These 17 T cell receptor beta chains came from one sample sequenced in a study of blood T cell repertoires in COVID-19. Measured with immunoSEQ multiplex PCR; TCRdb has only the in-frame clones, and not every one. The top ten hold roughly 8% of the sample, which has hundreds of thousands of clones, about four fifths seen once. Sequencing was performed on peripheral blood. The receptors were gathered from a woman aged 80 or over with COVID-19, enrolled during active disease.

The table lists this clone with a few counts. This chain connects TRBV30 to TRBJ1-2; D not resolved. CDR3 length: 13 amino acids. Germline V lookup: CDR1 GTSNPN, CDR2 SVGIG (reference sequence). As DNA, the CDR3 is TGTGCAGTACCTATAACTTCTAACTATGGCTACACCTTC. Translated, it gives CAVPITSNYGYTF.

The chain links TRBV19 to TRBJ1-2; D not certain. Germline loops: CDR1 LNHDA, CDR2 SQIVND (reference sequence). The V end was cut by 1 base, the J end by 8 bases, with 14 bases between. CDR3 length equals 14 residues. The CDR3 sequence is CASSIGPAGVGYTF. In DNA, the CDR3 is TGTGCCAGTAGTATAGGTCCCGCCGGAGTCGGCTACACCTTC.

This sequence joins TRBV5-1 and TRBJ1-2; TRBD1 agrees at 12 bases. The CDR3 is 15 residues long. CDR1 SGHRS and CDR2 YFSETQ come from the germline V gene. Unmatched junction bases numbered 8, after V lost 4 bases and J lost 7 bases. This CDR3 is CASSPQGQGAGGYTF. The CDR3 coding sequence is TGCGCCAGCAGCCCGCAGGGACAGGGGGCCGGTGGCTACACCTTC.

This sequence joins TRBV5-1 and TRBJ2-3; TRBD2 might be the D (6 bases). The CDR3 spans 17 residues. Germline V CDR1 and CDR2: SGHRS, YFSETQ. V lost 1 base to trimming and J lost 0 bases, with 15 bases between them. In DNA form, the CDR3 reads TGCGCCAGCAGCTTGAATCTTGGAGGGTCTAGCACAGATACGCAGTATTTT. It specifies CASSLNLGGSSTDTQYF. The full variable domain, completed using reference TRBV5-1 and TRBJ2-3, is KAGVTQTPRYLIKTRGQQVTLSCSPISGHRSVSWYQQTPGQGLQFLFEYFSETQRNKGNFPGRFSGRQFSNSRSEMNVSTLELGDSALYLCASSLNLGGSSTDTQYFGPGTRLTVL.

The CDR3: CASSVGGGGTRTDTQYF. The CDR3 nucleotides read TGTGCCAGCAGCGTAGGGGGAGGAGGGACCCGCACAGATACGCAGTATTTT. The chain employs TRBV9 and TRBJ2-3; D perhaps matches TRBD2 (6 bases). The V end lost 0 bases, the J end lost 1 base, and 15 bases lay between the germline ends. Germline CDR1 SGDLS, CDR2 YYNGEE. The CDR3 sequence is 17 residues long.

The chain links TRBV19 to TRBJ2-3, with 8 bases matching TRBD1. V gave up 4 bases and J gave up 2 bases; unmatched junction bases: 11. Germline CDR1 LNHDA, CDR2 SQIVND (reference sequence). The CDR3 runs to 17 residues. The CDR3: CASSNPTGEFYTDTQYF. CDR3 nucleotides: TGTGCCAGTAGTAATCCGACAGGGGAATTTTACACAGATACGCAGTATTTT.

Comment on this clone: The sample contains more than one DNA sequence encoding this CDR3. V is TRBV19 and J is TRBJ2-1, with 11 nucleotides matching TRBD2. V lost 4 bases and J lost 6; bases outside the gene matches: 2. Per germline, CDR1 LNHDA and CDR2 SQIVND (reference sequence). The CDR3 is made up of 14 amino acids. The CDR3 nucleotides are TGTGCCAGTAGTAGGCTAGCGGGAGGCAATGAGCAGTTCTTC. This gives the protein CASSRLAGGNEQFF.

In this sample, this clone turned up a few times. The V gene is TRBV6-4, the J gene TRBJ1-1; D not certain. The CDR3 has 14 amino acids. V gave up 4 bases and J gave up 5 bases, with 14 bases separating them. Germline CDR1 is MRHNA and CDR2 is SNTAGT. Here the CDR3 DNA reads TGTGCCAGCAGTGCTGGTAGCGAGAGGACTGAAGCTTTCTTT. It yields the protein CASSAGSERTEAFF.

The chain employs TRBV19 and TRBJ1-5; D gene unclear. The CDR3 length is 13 residues. Per the germline V gene, CDR1 is LNHDA and CDR2 is SQIVND (reference sequence). The germline V and J ends were trimmed by 8 bases and 4 bases, with 12 bases remaining between them. The CDR3 protein is CASSALRNQPQHF. The CDR3 region has the DNA TGTGCCAGTTCCGCCTTACGGAATCAGCCCCAGCATTTT.

This clone was found a few times. V gene TRBV25-1 combines with J gene TRBJ2-3, with D possibly being TRBD1 (5 bases). The CDR3 extends over 16 amino acids. V lost 1 base and J 0 bases, leaving 11 bases between the germline ends. The germline gives CDR1 MGHDK, CDR2 SYGVNS. The CDR3 coding sequence is TGTGCCAGCAGTGAATTCATAGGGGTTAGCACAGATACGCAGTATTTT. Translated, it gives CASSEFIGVSTDTQYF. The whole variable domain, filled in from reference TRBV25-1 and TRBJ2-3, reads EADIYQTPRYLVIGTGKKITLECSQTMGHDKMYWYQQDPGMELHLIHYSYGVNSTEKGDLSSESTVSRIRTEHFPLTLESARPSHTSQYLCASSEFIGVSTDTQYFGPGTRLTVL.

In this sample, this clone turned up a few times. The rearrangement links TRBV18 to TRBJ1-1; D is perhaps TRBD1 (6 bases). CDR1 and CDR2 (germline): KGHSH, LQKENI. V lost 0 bases and J lost 5, with 13 bases in between. The CDR3 consists of 15 residues. The CDR3 DNA reads TGTGCCAGCTCACCACCCGCAGGGGCACGTACTGAAGCTTTCTTT. This gives the protein CASSPPAGARTEAFF.

The chain employs TRBV4-1 and TRBJ1-4; D uncertain. Germline V lookup: CDR1 MGHRA, CDR2 YSYEKL. The CDR3 extends over 14 amino acids. V dropped 3 bases and J dropped 0 bases, with 5 bases sitting between them. CDR3 coding DNA: TGCGCCAGCAGCCAGCGGGCAACTAATGAAAAACTGTTTTTT. Protein product: CASSQRATNEKLFF.

This chain connects TRBV6-6 to TRBJ2-3; TRBD2 might be the D (6 bases). V was clipped by 4 bases and J by 5 bases, with 19 bases between them. Germline V gene data show CDR1 as MNHNY and CDR2 as SVGAGI (reference sequence). The CDR3 runs to 16 residues. The CDR3 DNA reads TGTGCCAGCAGTTCCCCTACGGGACTTCCTTTAGATACGCAGTATTTT. Protein product: CASSSPTGLPLDTQYF.

The rearrangement joins TRBV6-5 to TRBJ1-2; TRBD1 matches at 7 bases. V shed 6 bases, J shed 3 bases, and the junction held 10 bases outside the gene matches. Germline V CDR1 and CDR2: MNHEY, SVGAGI. CDR3 length equals 15 residues. CDR3 coding DNA: TGTGCCAGCAGCACCGACAGGGCTCGGTACTATGGCTACACCTTC. Translating gives CASSTDRARYYGYTF.

This clone has a handful of counts. The chain has TRBV18 and TRBJ1-1, with 8 nucleotides matching TRBD1. Germline loops: CDR1 KGHSH, CDR2 LQKENI. This CDR3 is 13 amino acids long. V lost 2 bases, J lost 4 bases, and 0 bases stayed unmatched. The DNA for the CDR3 is TGTGCCAGCTCACCAGGACAGGGCACTGAAGCTTTCTTT. Translated: CASSPGQGTEAFF.

The rearrangement uses TRBV9 and TRBJ2-2; a possible D gene is TRBD1 (5 bases). Germline CDR1 and CDR2: SGDLS and YYNGEE. V was clipped by 5 bases and J by 1 base, with 9 bases between them. The CDR3 runs to 14 residues. The CDR3 protein is CASSGTGNTGELFF. The CDR3 DNA sequence: TGTGCCAGCAGTGGTACAGGGAACACCGGGGAGCTGTTTTTT. The whole variable domain, filled in from reference TRBV9 and TRBJ2-2, reads DSGVTQTPKHLITATGQRVTLRCSPRSGDLSVYWYQQSLDQGLQFLIQYYNGEERAKGNILERFSAQQFPDLHSELNLSSLELGDSALYFCASSGTGNTGELFFGEGSRLTVL.

The V and J genes are TRBV7-6 and TRBJ2-2, with D possibly being TRBD1 (6 bases). V was pared by 3 bases and J by 5 bases, with 10 bases between. The CDR3 is made up of 14 amino acids. CDR1 and CDR2 from the germline V gene are SGHVS and FNYEAQ. The CDR3 DNA sequence: TGTGCCAGCAGCTTCGGACAGCTAACCGGGGAGCTGTTTTTT. The encoded protein is CASSFGQLTGELFF.